This T cell receptor beta chain was observed in a study of T-cell memory formation after mild COVID-19 (TCRdb year 2021). The study in broad terms: TCR sequence clusters from the two donors were largely donor specific. Longitudinal TCRalpha and TCRbeta repertoire sequencing tracked T-cell clones expanding and contracting after mild COVID-19 in two donors. Two young, previously healthy adult volunteers, one female and one male, were included in the cohort. The paper's findings and limits, for the study overall: SARS-CoV-2 specificity was not confirmed for the second-wave clones peaking on day 37. From day 15 to 85, contracting clones showed balanced CD4/CD8 phenotypes, whereas a second wave of clones that expanded from day 15 to 37 leaned towards CD4+. The study included only a couple of mild cases, and larger cohorts that include severe cases with pre-infection samples were judged to be necessary. Contracting CD4+ clones were found mainly in CM and EM memory subsets, while CD8+ clones were enriched in EMRA. Some responding clones were detected in pre-infection memory, which suggested that pre-existing cross-reactive memory T cells had joined the SARS-CoV-2 response.

The CDR3 contains 13 residues, cysteine and phenylalanine counted. The kept DNA is CDR3 alone, 39 bases in frame from the first base. Between the V and J ends, shortened by 1 base and 8 bases respectively, the junction contains 11 bases. Ficoll-Paque density gradient centrifugation was used to isolate PBMCs. The run used an Illumina NovaSeq 6000. Using 5'RACE with constant-segment primers, TCRalpha and TCRbeta cDNA libraries were constructed, with sample barcodes and unique molecular identifiers added in the process. Trizol reagent was used to extract RNA from every sample. Libraries were amplified in two PCR steps, with a second sample barcode and Illumina TruSeq adapters added in the second step. Libraries were sequenced on an Illumina NovaSeq with 2 x 150 bp paired-end reads. The authors processed their data as follows. Reads were demultiplexed and collapsed into UMI-guided consensus sequences with migec v1.2.7. With mixcr v2.1.11, UMI consensuses were aligned to TRA and TRB V and J templates and assembled into clonotypes. A clonotype was counted as expanded or contracted only if both edgeR and NoisET called the change significant, with noise models trained on biological replicates. For edgeR calls, a false discovery rate-adjusted p below 0.01 and a log2 fold-change threshold of 1 were applied. As an exploratory analysis of dynamics, max-normalized trajectories of the 1000 most abundant clonotypes were examined with PCA combined with hierarchical clustering. Separately sequenced CD4+ and CD8+ repertoires were used to assign the CD4 or CD8 phenotype of responding clones. TCRdb trimmed public reads at Q25 via fastp, called clones via MiXCR and kept in-frame beta chains. Rows matching on CDR3 protein sequence are summarized as one entry with the most common DNA and genes. For this entry, the V and J calls and clone size follow TCRdb and not the study's own pipeline. The sample table holds some 410,000 distinct CDR3 sequences, of which 23% were seen once. The ten largest clones take up 13% of the sample.

This clonotype was seen only a few times. Which antigen it targets is not known. No clone much larger than this one lies a single base away; base qualities are absent. Sample: PBMCs or a T cell subset sorted from them (not recorded which). The V and J genes are TRBV12-3 or TRBV12-4 and TRBJ1-2; TRBD1 is a possible D gene, resting on 5 matching bases. The TCR sequence derives from an adult woman who had mild COVID-19 (a few samples of this study predate the infection). The sample titles of this study are shuffled in the database, so cell type and time point are left out; the donor was told from shared clones. The nucleotides read TGTGCCAGCAGTTTAGGACAGTACACGGGCTACACCTTC. This gives the protein CASSLGQYTGYTF.